This TCR beta chain was sequenced for a study of blood T cell repertoires in COVID-19. Study as a whole: Donors in the United States, Italy and Spain gave samples during acute or convalescent COVID-19.

The CDR3 spans 15 residues. After removal of 0 bases from V and 5 bases from J, the junction contained 3 bases not matched to a gene. From germline, CDR1 is MNHEY and CDR2 SVGAGI. Per the authors' pipeline: The authors estimated nucleated cell counts from reference gene primer amplification. Sequencing used immunoSEQ multiplex PCR; TCRdb keeps in-frame clones, though not all of them. V and J calls and clone size come straight from that table; D and trimming were deduced from the DNA. The sample contains fewer than 250,000 clones, 70% to 90% of which appear only once. The V call is TRBV6-5, the J call TRBJ1-4, with 7 bases fitting TRBD1. The specimen sequenced was PBMCs or T cells enriched from blood (not recorded which). The sequence came from a woman in her forties or fifties with acute COVID-19. The CDR3 region is CASSYSARGNEKLFF. CDR3 sequence (DNA): TGTGCCAGCAGTTACTCAGCCAGGGGGAATGAAAAACTGTTTTTT.